This T cell receptor (beta chain) was documented in a study of long-term antiretroviral therapy in people with HIV. Germline V gene sequence: CDR1 KGHSH, CDR2 LQKENI. The CDR3 is 14 amino acids. The authors ran the immunoSEQ assay, v3.0, at survey level. The protocol was immunoSEQ multiplex PCR, while the TCRdb copy is restricted to in-frame clones and leaves out a portion. The profile shows some 17,000 clones, under 85% of them singletons. Concerning this clone: The junction and the germline gene differ at one end; a read error may be behind it.

The clonotype comes from a woman between 45 and 60 years old with HIV. J is TRBJ1-1 and V is TRBV18; a possible D gene is TRBD1 (5 bases). Here the sequenced sample was unsorted PBMCs, taken roughly 2.5 years before starting antiretroviral therapy. The CDR3 region has the DNA TGTGCCAGCTCACCGGGACTGCCGTCCACTAAAGCTTTCTTT. Translated, it gives CASSPGLPSTKAFF.